The clone carrying this TCR beta chain turned up a few times. The V segment lost 2 bases and the J segment 3 bases; nucleotides outside the gene matches: 7. Germline V gene sequence: CDR1 LNHNV, CDR2 YYDKDF (reference sequence). The CDR3 runs to 15 residues. TCRdb analysed the RT-PCR reads with MiXCR anew, one entry per CDR3 protein. The table shows about 680,000 distinct CDR3 sequences, with 13% to 15% occurring only once. This receptor was obtained from a female donor in good health, serving as a healthy control. The genes are TRBV15 and TRBJ2-7; TRBD1 agrees at 7 bases. The sequenced sample was memory CD4+ T cells from blood. The CDR3 region has the DNA TGTGCCACCAGCAGAAACCGGGACAGATACTACGAGCAGTACTTC. It is translated as CATSRNRDRYYEQYF.